Detailed here is one T cell receptor (beta chain). The source of the sample is a study of blood T cell repertoires in COVID-19. Overall study: Sample material is recorded as cDNA or gDNA derived from T cells, B-cell-depleted T cells, or PBMCs.

V lost 9 bases and J 7 bases, leaving 6 bases between the germline ends. The length of the CDR3 is 9 residues. The V gene's germline CDR1 is LNHDA and CDR2 SQIVND (reference sequence). The assay was immunoSEQ multiplex PCR, and TCRdb's table has in-frame clones only and misses some. This table holds about 250,000 clones, just over 85% found once. The chain joins TRBV19 to TRBJ2-5; D ambiguous. The sequenced material came from peripheral blood. The source is a woman younger than 45 with active or convalescent COVID-19. DNA of the CDR3: TGTGCCAGCCCCGGGACCCAGTACTTC. Translating gives CASPGTQYF.